In this sample, the clone carrying this T cell receptor beta chain turned up many times. For a library built for alpha chains, this beta chain is a stray read; little rests on its size. The time point was: sample taken at primary tumor resection. Sequencing of whole RNA from tumor, nontumor lung or frozen PBMC involved no sorting. This sample is part of a study of spatial heterogeneity in lung cancer. The CDR3 sequence is 17 residues long. In germline, CDR1 is DFQATT, CDR2 SNEGSKA (reference sequence). J was trimmed by 7 bases and V by 0 bases; bases with no gene match: 11. TCRdb recomputed calls from the 5' RACE reads with MiXCR, one row per CDR3 protein. The table lists about 9,000 distinct CDR3 sequences, 3.5% to 5.5% of them singletons.

This specimen was PBMCs, taken at surgery. The chain uses TRBV20-1 and TRBJ1-6; 8 bases map to TRBD1. The sequence came from a male donor with early-stage non-small cell lung cancer. As DNA, the CDR3 is TGCAGTGCTAGAGACGGGGAACTCCCAGGGGGCAATTCACCCCTCCACTTT. Encoded protein: CSARDGELPGGNSPLHF.